Each of the 15 T cell receptor beta chains below was sequenced from the same sample in a study of control samples from healthy donors and cancer patients. Method: immunoSEQ multiplex PCR; TCRdb's copy keeps in-frame clones and lacks some. The table lists some 95,000 clones, over 60% of them singletons. Material for sequencing was blood. The receptors originated from a woman between 25 and 40 years old in good health.

The gene calls are TRBV19 and TRBJ2-6, with 7 positions matching TRBD1. Trimming removed 4 bases from V and 0 bases from J; junction bases left unmatched: 9. Germline V gene data show CDR1 as LNHDA and CDR2 as SQIVND (reference sequence). The CDR3 has 18 residues. In nucleotides, the CDR3 is TGTGCCAGTAGTAGCCGACACAGGGGTTCCTCTGGGGCCAACGTCCTGACTTTC. This codes for CASSSRHRGSSGANVLTF.

The chain combines TRBV19 with TRBJ1-3, with D possibly TRBD1 on 5 matching bases. The CDR3 is made up of 14 amino acids. CDR1 LNHDA and CDR2 SQIVND come from the germline V gene (reference sequence). Trimming took off 2 bases at V and 4 bases at J, with 9 bases between the two ends. CDR3 region: CASSITGPGNTIYF. The CDR3 bases are TGTGCCAGTAGTATAACAGGACCGGGAAACACCATATATTTT.

The chain uses TRBV7-2 and TRBJ2-7; tentative D call: TRBD2 (6 bases). CDR3 length: 14 residues. Per germline, CDR1 SGHTA and CDR2 FQGNSA. V was cut by 1 base and J by 6 bases, with 13 bases left in between. The CDR3 DNA reads TGTGCCAGCAGCTTAGGTCAGGGAGGAGGCGAGCAGTACTTC. This sequence encodes CASSLGQGGGEQYF.

The chain employs TRBV19 and TRBJ1-2; 8 bases agree with TRBD1. This CDR3 is 12 amino acids long. Germline CDR1 is LNHDA and CDR2 is SQIVND (reference sequence). The CDR3 region is CAVSGQDGGYTF. The CDR3 DNA reads TGTGCGGTCTCGGGACAGGACGGGGGCTACACCTTC.

The rearrangement uses TRBV14 and TRBJ2-3; TRBD1 agrees at 8 bases. The CDR3 is made up of 16 amino acids. Per germline, CDR1 SGHDN and CDR2 FVKESK. J gave up 3 bases and V 0 bases, and 5 bases lay outside the gene matches. This chain's CDR3 is CASSQEGRGQTDTQYF. In nucleotides, the CDR3 is TGTGCCAGCAGCCAAGAGGGCAGGGGGCAAACAGATACGCAGTATTTT. The complete variable domain, with remaining parts taken from reference TRBV14 and TRBJ2-3, reads EAGVTQFPSHSVIEKGQTVTLRCDPISGHDNLYWYRRVMGKEIKFLLHFVKESKQDESGMPNNRFLAERTGGTYSTLKVQPAELEDSGVYFCASSQEGRGQTDTQYFGPGTRLTVL.

This clone was found once. The J gene is TRBJ1-6, the V gene TRBV2, with D tentatively TRBD1 (5 bases). V lost 5 bases, J lost 11 bases, and 13 bases lay in between. The CDR3 consists of 13 residues. Germline V lookup: CDR1 SNHLY, CDR2 FYNNEI. This CDR3 is CASSPRDYTPLHF. CDR3 in DNA: TGTGCCAGCAGTCCAAGGGACTATACACCCCTCCACTTT.

The chain links TRBV4-2 to TRBJ1-1; 12 positions match TRBD1. The CDR3 contains 16 residues. Per the germline V gene, CDR1 is LGHNA and CDR2 is YNFKEQ. V shed 6 bases and J 7 bases; nucleotides not matched to a gene: 12. CDR3 residues: CASSLGQGASNSEAFF. In DNA form, the CDR3 reads TGTGCCAGCAGTCTGGGACAGGGGGCCTCGAATAGTGAAGCTTTCTTT.

The chain couples TRBV19 to TRBJ2-7; 7 nucleotides agree with TRBD1. Germline V gene sequence: CDR1 LNHDA, CDR2 SQIVND (reference sequence). V lost 11 bases, J lost 2 bases, and 6 bases stayed unmatched. This CDR3 spans 12 amino acids. CDR3 protein: CASSGGPYEQYF. In DNA form, the CDR3 reads TGTGCCTCATCAGGGGGTCCCTACGAGCAGTACTTC. Using reference TRBV19 and TRBJ2-7 for the parts outside the CDR3, the full variable domain is DGGITQSPKYLFRKEGQNVTLSCEQNLNHDAMYWYRQDPGQGLRLIYYSQIVNDFQKGDIAEGYSVSREKKESFPLTVTSAQKNPTAFYLCASSGGPYEQYFGPGTRLTVT.

The sample holds a few counts of this clone. J is TRBJ1-5 and V is TRBV9, with unresolved D. The CDR3 consists of 13 residues. Germline-derived CDR1 and CDR2 are SGDLS and YYNGEE. Trimming cost V 1 base and J 1 base, with 3 bases left between them. CDR3 sequence reads: CASSVSSNQPQHF. The CDR3 DNA reads TGTGCCAGCAGCGTATCCAGCAATCAGCCCCAGCATTTT.

V and J are TRBV19 and TRBJ1-5, with D hard to call. The germline V and J ends were trimmed by 4 bases and 4 bases, with 11 bases remaining between them. There are 14 residues in the CDR3. The germline V gene has CDR1 LNHDA and CDR2 SQIVND (reference sequence). CDR3 sequence (DNA): TGTGCCAGTAGTACCGGGCAGTCGAATCAGCCCCAGCATTTT. Residues: CASSTGQSNQPQHF.

The chain has TRBV10-3 and TRBJ2-1; TRBD2 matches at 8 bases. The V segment lost 4 bases and the J segment 4 bases; nucleotides outside the gene matches: 6. This CDR3 comprises 15 residues. From germline, CDR1 is ENHRY and CDR2 SYGVKD. The CDR3, as DNA: TGTGCCATCAGTGGGTCCGGGGGGGCATACAATGAGCAGTTCTTC. Its translation: CAISGSGGAYNEQFF.

The chain couples TRBV7-8 to TRBJ1-3, with TRBD1 identical over 9 bases. The CDR3 consists of 15 residues. Trimming removed 5 bases from V and 2 bases from J; junction bases left unmatched: 4. Germline values: CDR1 SGHVS, CDR2 FQNEAQ. The CDR3 DNA is TGTGCCAGCAGCGTCCGGGACAGGGCTGGAAACACCATATATTTT. Its protein is CASSVRDRAGNTIYF.

Only a few counts were recorded for this clone. The chain carries TRBV5-4 and TRBJ2-1; D is undetermined. The V end lost 0 bases, the J end lost 6 bases, and 7 bases lay between the germline ends. Germline values: CDR1 SGHNT, CDR2 YYREEE (reference sequence). The CDR3 is made up of 13 amino acids. CDR3: CASSLGLGNEQFF. The CDR3 DNA sequence: TGTGCCAGCAGCTTGGGTTTGGGCAATGAGCAGTTCTTC.

The chain employs TRBV9 and TRBJ2-1; TRBD1 matches 11 bases. This CDR3 spans 14 amino acids. V shed 2 bases and J 8 bases; nucleotides not matched to a gene: 3. Germline-derived CDR1 and CDR2 are SGDLS and YYNGEE. The CDR3 nucleotides read TGTGCCAGCAGCGTGAGGACAGGGGGCGATGAGCAGTTCTTC. Residues: CASSVRTGGDEQFF.

This clone was seen a few times. The gene calls are TRBV3-1 (or the pseudogene TRBV3-2) and TRBJ1-2; D is perhaps TRBD1 (6 bases). V was shortened by 3 bases and J by 4 bases, with 9 bases between the two germline ends. The CDR3 is 13 residues long. Germline CDR1 LGHDT, CDR2 YNNKEL (reference sequence). The CDR3 DNA reads as TGTGCCAGCAGCCAGGACAGATCCTATGGCTACACCTTC. Residues: CASSQDRSYGYTF.